This TCR beta chain derives from a study of fetal regulatory T cell absence and autoimmunity. Study-wide context: The IPEX patients lacked clinical diabetes but had exocrine pancreas autoimmunity. The study's findings and limits: In IPEX, the enrichment was taken to support antigen-driven autoimmunity before birth.

Turning to this clone: Its antigen remains unknown.

Only in-frame clones appear in the TCRdb table, and some are missing; sequencing was by immunoSEQ multiplex PCR. The top ten hold about 0.41% of the sample, which has some 46,000 clones, approximately 83% seen once. J was trimmed by 2 bases and V by 3 bases; bases with no gene match: 6. Looked up from germline, CDR1 is LNHDA and CDR2 is SQIVND (reference sequence). CDR3 length: 16 amino acids. The specimen sequenced was cord blood. The clonotype comes from a newborn boy with IPEX syndrome. The J gene is TRBJ2-3, the V gene TRBV19, with 9 bases fitting TRBD2. In DNA, the CDR3 is TGTGCCAGTAGTATTGTCGCTAGCGGGGACACAGATACGCAGTATTTT. This translates into CASSIVASGDTDTQYF.